This TCR beta chain derives from a study of long-term antiretroviral therapy in people with HIV. Study in general: About a decade before 2015, the earliest samples were taken when ART was typically delayed.

Study observations and caveats: HIV repertoires showed narrower CDR3 length ranges than controls.

The length of the CDR3 is 14 residues. Germline lookup yields CDR1 LGHNA and CDR2 YSLEER. Trimming left V 0 bases short and J 6 bases short, with 9 bases between. For this clone: What it binds is unknown.

Every donor had one or more pre-ART and two or more post-ART PBMC samples. Survey level was the resolution at which the v3.0 immunoSEQ assay ran. Sequencing had a target that covered roughly 40,000-55,000 T-cell genomes per sample. Sequencing was performed with immunoSEQ multiplex PCR; in TCRdb, only in-frame clones are kept and a portion is missing. The profile covers about 22,000 clones, with roughly 86% appearing a single time and 3.5% to 5.5% taken by the ten largest. The V and J genes are TRBV4-3 and TRBJ2-1, with D possibly TRBD2 on 6 matching bases. The TCR sequence derives from a man in his sixties with HIV. Sequencing was performed on unsorted PBMCs, taken 1.3 years after starting antiretroviral therapy. The CDR3 DNA is TGCGCCAGCAGCCAAGAGTGGAGGGGCAATGAGCAGTTCTTC. It is translated as CASSQEWRGNEQFF.